Presented here are 10 T cell receptor beta chains from one specimen sequenced in a study of T-cell memory formation after mild COVID-19. TCRdb re-called the 5' RACE reads through MiXCR, storing one row per CDR3 protein. The sample holds some 200,000 distinct CDR3 sequences, 20% to 25% seen once. The sequencing input was PBMCs or a T cell subset sorted from them (not recorded which). The receptors were sampled from an adult woman who had mild COVID-19 (a few samples of this study predate the infection). Cell type and time point are not known.

J is TRBJ1-1 and V is TRBV5-5, with D uncertain. The length of the CDR3 is 14 residues. The V end was cut by 0 bases, the J end by 3 bases, with 9 bases between. CDR1 is SGHKS, CDR2 YYEKEE, per germline (reference sequence). The chain's CDR3 is CASSLEPTDTEAFF. The CDR3 coding sequence is TGTGCCAGCAGCTTGGAACCGACCGACACTGAAGCTTTCTTT.

The sample holds a few counts of this clonotype. This chain joins TRBV4-1 and TRBJ2-5; TRBD2 aligns across 7 bases. Germline V lookup: CDR1 MGHRA, CDR2 YSYEKL. V gave up 3 bases and J gave up 1 base; unmatched junction bases: 11. The length of the CDR3 is 17 residues. The CDR3 loop reads CASSQMIRGVSQETQYF. The CDR3 DNA is TGCGCCAGCAGCCAGATGATACGGGGGGTGTCCCAAGAGACCCAGTACTTC.

This clonotype was counted a few times. For the CDR3, the DNA is TGCAGTGCTATAACCCGGACAGGGAGCTCCTACGAGCAGTACTTC. It translates to CSAITRTGSSYEQYF. The chain is built from TRBV20-1 and TRBJ2-7; 8 nucleotides agree with TRBD1. This CDR3 has 15 residues. Germline V gene sequence: CDR1 DFQATT, CDR2 SNEGSKA (reference sequence). V lost 4 bases, J lost 0 bases, and 8 bases stayed unmatched.

This clonotype was seen a few times. The genes are TRBV9 and TRBJ1-2, with D possibly TRBD1 on 6 matching bases. The CDR3 loop spans 14 amino acids. Germline V gives CDR1 SGDLS, CDR2 YYNGEE. V was clipped by 4 bases and J by 8 bases, with 18 bases between them. In nucleotides, the CDR3 is TGTGCCAGCAGCCCCGTTGGGGGGGCGGAAGGCTACACCTTC. Translating it yields CASSPVGGAEGYTF.

V and J are TRBV5-6 and TRBJ2-7; D is unclear. The CDR3 totals 13 residues. The germline gives CDR1 SGHDT, CDR2 YYEEEE. V shed 3 bases and J shed 3 bases, with 10 bases lying between them. The CDR3 sequence: CASSYTDIYEQYF. The DNA of the CDR3 is TGTGCCAGCAGCTACACCGACATCTACGAGCAGTACTTC.

This clonotype was observed a handful of times. This rearrangement joins TRBV12-3 or TRBV12-4 to TRBJ2-5, with D tentatively TRBD1 or TRBD2 (5 bases each). V shed 5 bases and J shed 7 bases, with 14 bases lying between them. The CDR3 is 13 amino acids. The CDR3 sequence is CASSSGGAGTQYF. The CDR3 nucleotides read TGTGCCAGCAGTAGTGGGGGTGCGGGGACCCAGTACTTC.

The chain combines TRBV7-8 with TRBJ2-7; the D gene is possibly TRBD2 (5 bases). The CDR3 runs to 12 residues. Trimming took 3 bases from V and 6 from J, leaving 9 bases between them. Germline V gene data show CDR1 as SGHVS and CDR2 as FQNEAQ. The DNA for the CDR3 is TGTGCCAGCAGCTTCGGAGGAGGCGAGCAGTACTTC. This gives the protein CASSFGGGEQYF.

The chain employs TRBV6-5 and TRBJ2-3, with D possibly TRBD2 on 5 matching bases. Germline loops: CDR1 MNHEY, CDR2 SVGAGI. The V and J ends lost 1 base and 4 bases respectively, with 12 bases between them. This CDR3 has 15 amino acids. As DNA, the CDR3 is TGTGCCAGCAGTTACTTCGCGGGCGGCTCAGATACGCAGTATTTT. It yields the protein CASSYFAGGSDTQYF.

The gene calls are TRBV29-1 and TRBJ2-5; TRBD2 agrees at 7 bases. The CDR3 extends over 15 amino acids. J was trimmed by 1 base and V by 0 bases; bases with no gene match: 5. The germline V gene has CDR1 SQVTM and CDR2 ANQGSEA. CDR3 in amino acids: CSVEDRREIQETQYF. The DNA of the CDR3 is TGCAGCGTTGAAGATAGGCGGGAGATCCAAGAGACCCAGTACTTC.

Only a few counts were recorded for this clonotype. This chain joins TRBV29-1 and TRBJ2-3; 7 positions match TRBD2. The CDR3 consists of 15 residues. The V and J ends lost 4 bases and 5 bases, in that order; junction bases with no gene match: 12. Per germline, CDR1 SQVTM and CDR2 ANQGSEA. This CDR3 is CSVAGGPTRGDTQYF. CDR3 DNA: TGCAGCGTTGCGGGGGGACCCACTCGCGGAGATACGCAGTATTTT.